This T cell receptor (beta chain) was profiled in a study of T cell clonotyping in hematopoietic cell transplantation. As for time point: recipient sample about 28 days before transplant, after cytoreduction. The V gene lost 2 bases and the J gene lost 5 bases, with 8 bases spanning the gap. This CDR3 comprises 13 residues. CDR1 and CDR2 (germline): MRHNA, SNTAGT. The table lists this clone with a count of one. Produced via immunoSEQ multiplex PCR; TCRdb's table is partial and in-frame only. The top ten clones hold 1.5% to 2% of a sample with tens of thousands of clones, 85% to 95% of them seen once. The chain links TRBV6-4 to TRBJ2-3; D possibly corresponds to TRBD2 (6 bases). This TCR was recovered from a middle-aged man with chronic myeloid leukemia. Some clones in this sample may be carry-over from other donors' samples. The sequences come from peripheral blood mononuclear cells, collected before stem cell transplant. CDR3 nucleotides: TGTGCCAGCAGTGACGGGACTGTAGATACGCAGTATTTT. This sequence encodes CASSDGTVDTQYF.